The 23 T cell receptor beta chains below were found in one sample sequenced in a study of blood T cells in healthy people across ages. PCR was performed a second time for about 7 to 11 cycles using a sample-barcoded 5' primer and a J-beta primer mix. From the 5' RACE reads, TCRdb called clonotypes with MiXCR, one entry per CDR3 protein. This table holds about 1.6 million distinct CDR3 sequences, roughly 32% found once. What was sequenced was blood. All receptors derive from a woman between 25 and 40 years old in good health.

This clonotype was detected a few times. The rearrangement links TRBV11-2 to TRBJ2-7; D is possibly TRBD2 (6 bases). V was cut by 2 bases and J by 0 bases, with 8 bases left in between. Germline V CDR1 and CDR2: SGHAT, FQNNGV. The CDR3 is made up of 14 amino acids. In DNA form, the CDR3 reads TGTGCCAGCAGCTTAACTAGCCCCTCCTACGAGCAGTACTTC. Translation: CASSLTSPSYEQYF. Drawing the rest from reference TRBV11-2 and TRBJ2-7, the complete variable domain is EAGVAQSPRYKIIEKRQSVAFWCNPISGHATLYWYQQILGQGPKLLIQFQNNGVVDDSQLPKDRFSAERLKGVDSTLKIQPAKLEDSAVYLCASSLTSPSYEQYFGPGTRLTVT.

V gene TRBV11-2 combines with J gene TRBJ2-2, with D unresolved. Germline lookup yields CDR1 SGHAT and CDR2 FQNNGV. CDR3 length: 16 residues. Trimming took off 0 bases at V and 0 bases at J, with 8 bases between the two ends. The CDR3 DNA follows: TGTGCCAGCAGCTTAGATCGACCACCGAACACCGGGGAGCTGTTTTTT. It codes for CASSLDRPPNTGELFF.

V and J are TRBV27 and TRBJ2-1; D possibly corresponds to TRBD2 (5 bases). Trimming removed 0 bases from V and 3 bases from J, with 12 bases in between. Germline V gene sequence: CDR1 MNHEY, CDR2 SMNVEV (reference sequence). The CDR3 runs to 16 residues. The CDR3 is CASSLSRGTIYNEQFF. In DNA form, the CDR3 reads TGTGCCAGCAGTTTATCCCGGGGAACCATCTACAATGAGCAGTTCTTC.

V and J are TRBV20-1 and TRBJ2-1; 13 nucleotides agree with TRBD2. J was trimmed by 8 bases and V by 5 bases; bases with no gene match: 9. Germline loops: CDR1 DFQATT, CDR2 SNEGSKA (reference sequence). CDR3 length: 15 residues. The CDR3 nucleotides read TGCAGTGCTCTACGGACTAGCGGGAGTATCGATGAGCAGTTCTTC. It specifies CSALRTSGSIDEQFF.

The chain is built from TRBV11-1 and TRBJ2-1; possible D gene TRBD2, 6 bases. Looked up from germline, CDR1 is SGHAT and CDR2 is FQDESV (reference sequence). The CDR3 has 16 amino acids. V lost 1 base and J 8 bases, leaving 18 bases between the germline ends. CDR3 loop: CASSLEEGLGADEQFF. CDR3 bases: TGTGCCAGCAGCTTAGAGGAGGGCCTCGGAGCCGATGAGCAGTTCTTC. Filled out from reference TRBV11-1 and TRBJ2-1, the complete variable domain reads EAEVAQSPRYKITEKSQAVAFWCDPISGHATLYWYRQILGQGPELLVQFQDESVVDDSQLPKDRFSAERLKGVDSTLKIQPAELGDSAMYLCASSLEEGLGADEQFFGPGTRLTVL.

This clonotype appeared many times. V and J are TRBV4-2 and TRBJ2-3, with D possibly matching TRBD2 (6 bases). With 4 bases removed from V and 3 bases from J, the gap between germline ends came to 17 bases. Germline assignment: CDR1 LGHNA and CDR2 YNFKEQ. The CDR3 contains 16 residues. The CDR3 nucleotides are TGTGCCAGCAGCCCGAGGTCTAACGGGAGAACAGATACGCAGTATTTT. Translation gives CASSPRSNGRTDTQYF.

This clonotype has just one count. The chain uses TRBV30 and TRBJ2-7, with a tentative D call TRBD1 (5 bases). The CDR3 is 16 residues long. V lost 1 base, J lost 2 bases, and 18 bases lay in between. Per germline, CDR1 GTSNPN and CDR2 SVGIG (reference sequence). CDR3 in amino acids: CAWSAPRQGRTYEQYF. DNA of the CDR3: TGTGCCTGGAGTGCACCCCGTCAGGGCCGGACCTACGAGCAGTACTTC. The complete variable domain, with remaining parts taken from reference TRBV30 and TRBJ2-7, reads SQTIHQWPATLVQPVGSPLSLECTVEGTSNPNLYWYRQAAGRGLQLLFYSVGIGQISSEVPQNLSASRPQDRQFILSSKKLLLSDSGFYLCAWSAPRQGRTYEQYFGPGTRLTVT.

The V and J genes are TRBV6-1 and TRBJ1-2; 9 bases fit TRBD1. The CDR3 sequence is 14 residues long. Germline V lookup: CDR1 MNHNS, CDR2 SASEGT. The V segment lost 6 bases and the J segment 6 bases; nucleotides outside the gene matches: 8. Here the CDR3 DNA reads TGTGCCAGCAGGGCCGGACAGGGGACGGATGGCTACACCTTC. It yields the protein CASRAGQGTDGYTF.

This clonotype appeared a few times. This chain joins TRBV4-1 and TRBJ2-3; D not certain. V gave up 3 bases and J gave up 3 bases, with 7 bases separating them. CDR3 length equals 13 residues. CDR1 MGHRA and CDR2 YSYEKL come from the germline V gene. In DNA, the CDR3 is TGCGCCAGCAGCCACGCGGAGACAGATACGCAGTATTTT. Protein sequence: CASSHAETDTQYF.

J is TRBJ2-4 and V is TRBV29-1, with TRBD2 as a possible D gene (5 bases). This CDR3 contains 10 residues. Trimming took 5 bases from V and 13 from J, leaving 12 bases between them. In germline, CDR1 is SQVTM, CDR2 ANQGSEA. This CDR3 is CSVRTEEQYF. The CDR3 nucleotides are TGCAGCGTTCGGACTGAGGAGCAGTACTTC.

This chain connects TRBV5-1 to TRBJ1-2; D uncertain. The V end was cut by 2 bases, the J end by 4 bases, with 12 bases between. The CDR3 runs to 14 residues. In germline, CDR1 is SGHRS, CDR2 YFSETQ. CDR3 sequence (DNA): TGCGCCAGCAGCTTCCGGGAAAAGGGCTATGGCTACACCTTC. Protein sequence: CASSFREKGYGYTF.

The table lists this clonotype with a few counts. The chain employs TRBV7-3 and TRBJ2-1; 14 bases map to TRBD2. Germline CDR1 is SGHTA and CDR2 is FQGTGA. V gave up 5 bases and J gave up 5 bases; unmatched junction bases: 17. The CDR3 is made up of 20 amino acids. In DNA, the CDR3 is TGTGCCAGCAGCAGAGGCCGACTAGCGGGGGGGCCCCAAACCGACAATGAGCAGTTCTTC. Its protein is CASSRGRLAGGPQTDNEQFF.

The rearrangement uses TRBV15 and TRBJ1-1; a possible D gene is TRBD1 (6 bases). V was clipped by 2 bases and J by 2 bases, with 12 bases between them. The germline V gene has CDR1 LNHNV and CDR2 YYDKDF (reference sequence). The CDR3 loop spans 15 amino acids. The CDR3 sequence is CATSRTGTYNTEAFF. The CDR3 DNA reads as TGTGCCACCAGCAGAACCGGGACATATAACACTGAAGCTTTCTTT.

The chain joins TRBV3-1 to TRBJ2-7; no firm D call. TRBJ2-5 matches the DNA end more closely, so the J call is doubtful. From germline, CDR1 is LGHDT and CDR2 YNNKEL (reference sequence). The CDR3 is 16 residues long. The CDR3 loop reads CASSQEWASSRETQYF. CDR3 in DNA: TGTGCCAGCAGCCAAGAATGGGCTTCCTCCAGAGAGACCCAGTACTTC.

The V and J genes are TRBV12-3 or TRBV12-4 and TRBJ1-1; 8 bases map to TRBD1. The CDR3 sequence is 15 residues long. Unmatched junction bases numbered 6, after V lost 5 bases and J lost 1 base. The CDR3 sequence: CASSARTGWNTEAFF. The CDR3 nucleotides read TGTGCCAGCAGTGCCCGGACAGGGTGGAACACTGAAGCTTTCTTT.

For this clonotype: The germline gene is not matched at one end of the junction; a read error may be the cause. This chain links TRBV4-1 with TRBJ1-4; D gene unclear. The CDR3 spans 15 residues. Per the germline V gene, CDR1 is MGHRA and CDR2 is YSYEKL. The CDR3 DNA sequence: TGCGCCAGCAGCCAAGAGGGAGGAGGAGATGAAAAACCGTTTTTT. It codes for CASSQEGGGDEKPFF.

This clonotype has ten or more counts. The chain is built from TRBV29-1 and TRBJ2-5, with 9 bases identical to TRBD1. The CDR3 loop spans 13 amino acids. The germline gives CDR1 SQVTM, CDR2 ANQGSEA. Trimming at V came to 5 bases and at J to 5 bases, leaving 6 bases not matched to a gene. Here the CDR3 DNA reads TGCAGCGTTACACAGGGGGCATGGGAGACCCAGTACTTC. Encoded protein: CSVTQGAWETQYF.

CDR3 sequence reads: CASSPFGEQGQETQYF. CDR3 sequence (DNA): TGCGCCAGCAGCCCCTTTGGGGAACAGGGCCAAGAGACCCAGTACTTC. The V and J genes are TRBV4-1 and TRBJ2-5; D possibly corresponds to TRBD1 (6 bases). The germline V and J ends were trimmed by 4 bases and 1 base, with 16 bases remaining between them. The CDR3 covers 16 residues. Germline values: CDR1 MGHRA, CDR2 YSYEKL.

This clonotype was seen a single time. CDR3 DNA sequence: TGTGCCAGCAGTGAGCGGTTCCCAGATACGCAGTATTTT. This encodes CASSERFPDTQYF. This chain connects TRBV6-1 to TRBJ2-3; D is uncertain. Germline V gene sequence: CDR1 MNHNS, CDR2 SASEGT. This CDR3 spans 13 amino acids. Trimming shortened V by 3 bases and J by 4 bases, and 8 bases separated the two germline ends.

This clonotype came up a few times. This chain joins TRBV15 and TRBJ1-2, with 11 bases aligning to TRBD1. The CDR3 has 13 amino acids. Germline V CDR1 and CDR2: LNHNV, YYDKDF (reference sequence). Trimming took 8 bases from V and 4 from J; bases not matched to a gene: 3. CDR3 loop: CATSGTGGYGYTF. The CDR3 nucleotides are TGTGCCACCTCCGGGACAGGGGGCTATGGCTACACCTTC.

In its sample, this clonotype was seen a few times. The CDR3 nucleotides read TGTGCCATCAGTCCGATTACAGGGGACGAGCAGTACTTC. Residues: CAISPITGDEQYF. The chain uses TRBV10-3 and TRBJ2-7; 7 bases are shared with TRBD1. V trimming: 5 bases; J trimming: 5 bases; junction bases outside the gene matches: 6. Germline V gene lookup returns CDR1 ENHRY and CDR2 SYGVKD. The CDR3 has 13 amino acids.

As DNA, the CDR3 is TGTGCCAGCAGCCAAGATGGGCCTGTCCAAGAGACCCAGTACTTC. Its protein product is CASSQDGPVQETQYF. The chain joins TRBV14 to TRBJ2-4, with D uncertain. The J call is in doubt because the DNA end fits TRBJ2-5 better. Germline V gene data show CDR1 as SGHDN and CDR2 as FVKESK. This CDR3 has 15 amino acids.

In this sample, this clonotype turned up a few times. V gene TRBV6-1 combines with J gene TRBJ2-6; no clear D. From germline, CDR1 is MNHNS and CDR2 SASEGT. Trimming took off 3 bases at V and 2 bases at J, with 11 bases between the two ends. The CDR3 has 16 amino acids. The CDR3 protein is CASSDPHWTGANVLTF. The CDR3 DNA follows: TGTGCCAGCAGTGATCCACATTGGACTGGGGCCAACGTCCTGACTTTC.